A single sample gave rise to the 8 T cell receptor beta chains below, sequenced in a study of blood T cell repertoires in COVID-19 (dated by TCRdb to about 2020). The method behind the library was the immunoSEQ multiplex PCR assay. TCRdb limited this immuneACCESS table to in-frame rearrangements with V and J called. A share of clones is missing; checked studies link under half to unresolved V genes, and the rest is unexplained. The table for this sample lists 200,000 to 250,000 clones; around 88% of them were counted only once. The ten largest make up under 8% of the sample. Material for sequencing was peripheral blood. The receptors stem from a woman aged 25 to 39 with COVID-19, enrolled during active disease.

V is TRBV7-2 and J is TRBJ1-2; 9 nucleotides match TRBD1. In germline, CDR1 is SGHTA, CDR2 FQGNSA. The CDR3 spans 15 residues. After removal of 5 bases from V and 5 bases from J, the junction contained 9 bases not matched to a gene. The CDR3 is CASSTQGAQDYGYTF. Here the CDR3 DNA reads TGTGCCAGCAGCACACAGGGGGCCCAGGATTATGGCTACACCTTC.

The gene calls are TRBV11-1 and TRBJ2-1; TRBD2 aligns across 9 bases. Germline CDR1 is SGHAT and CDR2 is FQDESV (reference sequence). This CDR3 is 11 amino acids long. J gave up 13 bases and V 3 bases, and 1 base lay outside the gene matches. DNA for the CDR3: TGTGCCAGCAGCTTTGGGACTAGCCAGTTCTTC. Translating it yields CASSFGTSQFF. The full variable domain, completed using reference TRBV11-1 and TRBJ2-1, is EAEVAQSPRYKITEKSQAVAFWCDPISGHATLYWYRQILGQGPELLVQFQDESVVDDSQLPKDRFSAERLKGVDSTLKIQPAELGDSAMYLCASSFGTSQFFGPGTRLTVL.

V gene TRBV6-5 combines with J gene TRBJ2-1; 9 nucleotides match TRBD2. The CDR3 totals 14 residues. V shed 5 bases, J shed 7 bases, and the junction held 6 bases outside the gene matches. CDR1 and CDR2 (germline): MNHEY, SVGAGI. The DNA for the CDR3 is TGTGCCAGCAGTCGCGGGAGGGCGGAAAATGAGCAGTTCTTC. This sequence encodes CASSRGRAENEQFF.

The V and J genes are TRBV28 and TRBJ2-7, with TRBD1 matching over 12 bases. CDR1 MDHEN and CDR2 SYDVKM come from the germline V gene. This CDR3 contains 15 residues. Trimming removed 6 bases from V and 4 bases from J; junction bases left unmatched: 7. The CDR3 here is CASSPGTGGFYEQYV. As DNA, the CDR3 is TGTGCCAGCAGCCCTGGGACAGGGGGCTTTTACGAGCAGTACGTC.

The chain carries TRBV27 and TRBJ1-1, with TRBD1 identical over 7 bases. This CDR3 region has 17 residues. The J segment lost 0 bases and the V segment lost 5 bases, leaving 12 bases of the junction unmatched. Germline CDR1 MNHEY, CDR2 SMNVEV (reference sequence). The CDR3 loop reads CASSQRGVRGMNTEAFF. As DNA, the CDR3 is TGTGCCAGCAGTCAAAGGGGTGTCAGGGGGATGAACACTGAAGCTTTCTTT.

The CDR3 here is CASSDWGGAKETEAFF. CDR3 DNA sequence: TGTGCCAGCAGTGACTGGGGGGGCGCGAAGGAAACTGAAGCTTTCTTT. The rearrangement links TRBV25-1 to TRBJ1-1; D is possibly TRBD1 (6 bases). CDR1 MGHDK and CDR2 SYGVNS come from the germline V gene. The CDR3 is 16 residues long. Between the trimmed V and J ends, which lost 3 bases and 5 bases, there was a span of 19 bases.

The V and J genes are TRBV29-1 and TRBJ1-1; 10 positions agree with TRBD1. Germline CDR1 SQVTM, CDR2 ANQGSEA. V lost 7 bases, J lost 10 bases, and 12 bases stayed unmatched. The CDR3 totals 13 residues. This CDR3 is CSASPGTGEGAFF. Written as DNA, the CDR3 is TGCAGCGCTAGTCCCGGGACAGGGGAGGGAGCTTTCTTT.

The chain employs TRBV5-1 and TRBJ2-5, with 8 bases identical to TRBD2. The germline CDR1 and CDR2 sequences are SGHRS and YFSETQ. After removal of 1 base from V and 3 bases from J, the junction contained 14 bases not matched to a gene. This CDR3 region has 18 residues. CDR3 bases: TGCGCCAGCAGCTTGTCAAATTGGCGGGGGGTCGGAAAAGAGACCCAGTACTTC. Translating gives CASSLSNWRGVGKETQYF.